This TCR beta chain was documented in a study of prognosis after radiotherapy for stage I lung cancer. Study in general: Newly diagnosed primary stage I lung tumors were found in 13 to 15 patients, while oligometastatic NSCLC after surgical resection of the primary tumor was found in a few.

Points from the study as a whole: Differing TRBV and TRBJ gene usage was reportedly seen between patients with and without metastases.

There are many counts of this clonotype. The antigen is unknown. TCR beta CDR3 was amplified from genomic DNA by two-round multiplex PCR. Amplification during the initial PCR round employed primers specific to each TRBV and TRBJ gene. TCRdb processed the multiplex PCR reads anew with MiXCR; each CDR3 protein has one entry. The table lists fewer than 40,000 distinct CDR3 sequences, 42% of them singletons. V shed 4 bases, J shed 2 bases, and the junction held 7 bases outside the gene matches. The CDR3 is 14 amino acids. Germline V gives CDR1 DFQATT, CDR2 SNEGSKA (reference sequence). The sample here was PBMCs, taken before or after stereotactic body radiation therapy (not recorded which). This sequence joins TRBV20-1 and TRBJ2-7; 8 bases match TRBD2. This sequence originates from a donor older than 45 with non-small cell lung cancer. In DNA form, the CDR3 reads TGCAGTGCTACCCTAGCGGGTCTGCCCTACGAGCAGTACTTC. Its protein is CSATLAGLPYEQYF.